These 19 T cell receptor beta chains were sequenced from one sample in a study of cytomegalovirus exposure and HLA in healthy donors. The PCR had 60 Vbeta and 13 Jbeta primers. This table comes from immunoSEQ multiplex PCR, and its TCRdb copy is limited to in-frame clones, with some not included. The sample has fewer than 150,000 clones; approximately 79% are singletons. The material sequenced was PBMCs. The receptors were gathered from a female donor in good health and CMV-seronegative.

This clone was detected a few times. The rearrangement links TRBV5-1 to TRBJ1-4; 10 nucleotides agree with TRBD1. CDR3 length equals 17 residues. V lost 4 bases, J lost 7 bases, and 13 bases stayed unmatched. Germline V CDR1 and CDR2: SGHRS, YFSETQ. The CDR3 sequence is CASSRPGQGILSEKLFF. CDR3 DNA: TGCGCCAGCAGCCGGCCGGGACAGGGGATCTTATCTGAAAAACTGTTTTTT. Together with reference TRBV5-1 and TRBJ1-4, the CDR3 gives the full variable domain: KAGVTQTPRYLIKTRGQQVTLSCSPISGHRSVSWYQQTPGQGLQFLFEYFSETQRNKGNFPGRFSGRQFSNSRSEMNVSTLELGDSALYLCASSRPGQGILSEKLFFGSGTQLSVL.

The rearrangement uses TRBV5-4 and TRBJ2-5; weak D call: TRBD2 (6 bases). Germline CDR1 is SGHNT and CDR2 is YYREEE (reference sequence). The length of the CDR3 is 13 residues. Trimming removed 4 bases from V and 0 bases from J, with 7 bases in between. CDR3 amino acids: CASSRENQETQYF. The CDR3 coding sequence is TGTGCCAGCAGCCGGGAGAACCAAGAGACCCAGTACTTC.

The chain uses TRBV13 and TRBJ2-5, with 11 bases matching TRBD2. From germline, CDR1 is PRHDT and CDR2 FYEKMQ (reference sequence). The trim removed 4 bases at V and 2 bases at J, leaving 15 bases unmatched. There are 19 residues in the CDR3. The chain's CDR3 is CASSSPHPGTSGLQETQYF. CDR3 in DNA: TGTGCCAGCAGCTCACCGCACCCCGGGACTAGCGGACTACAAGAGACCCAGTACTTC.

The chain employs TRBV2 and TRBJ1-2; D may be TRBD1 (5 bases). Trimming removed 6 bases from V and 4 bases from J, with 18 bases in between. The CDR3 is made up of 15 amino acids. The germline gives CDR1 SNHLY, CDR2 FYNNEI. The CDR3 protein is CASRDTPGNSYGYTF. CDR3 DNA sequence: TGTGCCAGCAGGGATACTCCAGGGAACTCCTATGGCTACACCTTC.

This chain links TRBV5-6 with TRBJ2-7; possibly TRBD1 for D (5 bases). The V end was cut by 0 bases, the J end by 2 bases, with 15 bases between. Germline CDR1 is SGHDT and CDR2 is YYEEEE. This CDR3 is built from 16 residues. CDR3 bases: TGTGCCAGCAGCTTGGCGGCAGGGAATCCTACCTACGAGCAGTACTTC. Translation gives CASSLAAGNPTYEQYF.

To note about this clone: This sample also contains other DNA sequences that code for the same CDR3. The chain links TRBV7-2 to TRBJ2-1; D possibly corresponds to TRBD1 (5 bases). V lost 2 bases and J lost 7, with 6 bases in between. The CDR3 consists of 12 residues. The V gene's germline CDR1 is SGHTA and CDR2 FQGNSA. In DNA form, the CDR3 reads TGTGCCAGCAGCTTACAGGGAAATGAGCAGTTCTTC. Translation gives CASSLQGNEQFF.

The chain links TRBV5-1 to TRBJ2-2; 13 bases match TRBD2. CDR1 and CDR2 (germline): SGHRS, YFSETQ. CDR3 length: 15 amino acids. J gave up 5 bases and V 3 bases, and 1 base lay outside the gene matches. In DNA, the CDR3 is TGCGCCAGCAGCTGGACTAGCGGGAGAACCGGGGAGCTGTTTTTT. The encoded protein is CASSWTSGRTGELFF.

The CDR3: CASSVRGRAREQYF. DNA for the CDR3: TGTGCCAGCAGCGTTCGGGGGAGAGCGCGCGAGCAGTACTTC. The gene calls are TRBV6-4 and TRBJ2-7, with D maybe TRBD2 (6 bases). The CDR3 contains 14 residues. Germline CDR1 reads MRHNA; CDR2 reads SNTAGT. Trimming stripped 6 bases from V and 6 bases from J, with 18 bases between.

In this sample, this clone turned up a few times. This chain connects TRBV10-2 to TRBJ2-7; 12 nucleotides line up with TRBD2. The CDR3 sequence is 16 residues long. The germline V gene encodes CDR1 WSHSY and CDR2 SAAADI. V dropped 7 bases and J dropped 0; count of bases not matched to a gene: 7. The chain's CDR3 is CASKGLAGGSSYEQYF. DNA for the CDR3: TGCGCCAGCAAGGGGCTAGCGGGAGGGAGCTCCTACGAGCAGTACTTC.

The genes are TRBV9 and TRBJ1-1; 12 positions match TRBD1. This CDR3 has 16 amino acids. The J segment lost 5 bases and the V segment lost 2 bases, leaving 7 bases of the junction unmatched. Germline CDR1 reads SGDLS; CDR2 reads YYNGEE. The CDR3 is CASSVGTGGRGTEAFF. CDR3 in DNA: TGTGCCAGCAGCGTCGGGACAGGGGGCCGGGGAACTGAAGCTTTCTTT.

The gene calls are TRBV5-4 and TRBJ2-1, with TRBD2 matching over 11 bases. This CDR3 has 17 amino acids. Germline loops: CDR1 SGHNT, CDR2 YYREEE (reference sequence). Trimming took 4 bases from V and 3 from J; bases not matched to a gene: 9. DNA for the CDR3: TGTGCCAGCAGCGTTTCGGGACTAGCGGTTTTCTACAATGAGCAGTTCTTC. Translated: CASSVSGLAVFYNEQFF.

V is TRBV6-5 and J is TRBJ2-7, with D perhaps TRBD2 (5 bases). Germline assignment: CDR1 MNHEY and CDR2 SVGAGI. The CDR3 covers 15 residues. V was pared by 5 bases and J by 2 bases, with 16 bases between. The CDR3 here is CASSAVYPGTYEQYF. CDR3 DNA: TGTGCCAGCAGTGCCGTCTATCCCGGGACCTACGAGCAGTACTTC.

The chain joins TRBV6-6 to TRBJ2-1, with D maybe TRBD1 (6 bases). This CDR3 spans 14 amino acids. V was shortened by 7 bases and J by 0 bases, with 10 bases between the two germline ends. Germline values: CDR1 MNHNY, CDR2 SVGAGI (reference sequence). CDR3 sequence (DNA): TGTGCCAGCATACAAGGGGGCTCCTACAATGAGCAGTTCTTC. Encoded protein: CASIQGGSYNEQFF.

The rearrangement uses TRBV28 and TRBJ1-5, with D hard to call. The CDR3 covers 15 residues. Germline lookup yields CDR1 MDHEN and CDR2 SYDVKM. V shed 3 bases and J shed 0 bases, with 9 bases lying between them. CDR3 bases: TGTGCCAGCAGTTTTCGGGCGGGTAGCAATCAGCCCCAGCATTTT. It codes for CASSFRAGSNQPQHF.

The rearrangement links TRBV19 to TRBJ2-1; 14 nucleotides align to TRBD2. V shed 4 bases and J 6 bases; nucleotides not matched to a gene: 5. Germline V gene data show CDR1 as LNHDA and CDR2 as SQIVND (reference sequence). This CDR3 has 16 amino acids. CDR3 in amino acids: CASSRLAGGKGNEQFF. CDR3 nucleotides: TGTGCCAGTAGTAGACTAGCGGGAGGGAAAGGCAATGAGCAGTTCTTC.

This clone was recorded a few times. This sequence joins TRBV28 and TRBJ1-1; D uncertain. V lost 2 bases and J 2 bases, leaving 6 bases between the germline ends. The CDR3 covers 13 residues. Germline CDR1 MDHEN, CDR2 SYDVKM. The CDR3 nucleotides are TGTGCCAGCAGTTTAATCTCCAACACTGAAGCTTTCTTT. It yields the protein CASSLISNTEAFF.

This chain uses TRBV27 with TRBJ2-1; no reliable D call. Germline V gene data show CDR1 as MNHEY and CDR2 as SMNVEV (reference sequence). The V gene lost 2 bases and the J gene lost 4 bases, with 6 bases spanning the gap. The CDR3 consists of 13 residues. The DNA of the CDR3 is TGTGCCAGCAGTTTACAACAGTACAATGAGCAGTTCTTC. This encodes CASSLQQYNEQFF.

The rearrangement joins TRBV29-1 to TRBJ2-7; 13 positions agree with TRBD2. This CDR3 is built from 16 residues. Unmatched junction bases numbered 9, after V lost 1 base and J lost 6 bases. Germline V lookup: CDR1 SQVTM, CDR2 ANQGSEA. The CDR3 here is CSVEAPTSGRVGEQYF. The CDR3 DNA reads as TGCAGCGTTGAAGCCCCTACTAGCGGGAGGGTAGGCGAGCAGTACTTC.

The CDR3 DNA reads as TGTGCCAGCAGCCAGAGGACAGGGAAGGGGGAGCTGTTTTTT. Translation: CASSQRTGKGELFF. V gene TRBV14 combines with J gene TRBJ2-2, with 8 nucleotides matching TRBD1. Germline V gives CDR1 SGHDN, CDR2 FVKESK. The V and J ends lost 3 bases and 8 bases, in that order; junction bases with no gene match: 5. The CDR3 has 14 amino acids.